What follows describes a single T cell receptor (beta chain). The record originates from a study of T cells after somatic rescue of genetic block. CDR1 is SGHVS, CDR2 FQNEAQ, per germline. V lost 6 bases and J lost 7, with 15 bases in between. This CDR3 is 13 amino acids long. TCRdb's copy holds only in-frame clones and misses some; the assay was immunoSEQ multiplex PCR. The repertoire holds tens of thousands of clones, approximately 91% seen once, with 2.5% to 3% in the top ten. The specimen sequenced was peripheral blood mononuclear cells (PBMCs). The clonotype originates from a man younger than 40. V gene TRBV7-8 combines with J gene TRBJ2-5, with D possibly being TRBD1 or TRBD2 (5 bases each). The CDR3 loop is CASREGTAGTQYF. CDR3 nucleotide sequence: TGTGCCAGCAGAGAGGGGACGGCGGGGACCCAGTACTTC. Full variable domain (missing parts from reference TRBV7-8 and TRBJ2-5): GAGVSQSPRYKVAKRGQDVALRCDPISGHVSLFWYQQALGQGPEFLTYFQNEAQLDKSGLPSDRFFAERPEGSVSTLKIQRTQQEDSAVYLCASREGTAGTQYFGPGTRLLVL.